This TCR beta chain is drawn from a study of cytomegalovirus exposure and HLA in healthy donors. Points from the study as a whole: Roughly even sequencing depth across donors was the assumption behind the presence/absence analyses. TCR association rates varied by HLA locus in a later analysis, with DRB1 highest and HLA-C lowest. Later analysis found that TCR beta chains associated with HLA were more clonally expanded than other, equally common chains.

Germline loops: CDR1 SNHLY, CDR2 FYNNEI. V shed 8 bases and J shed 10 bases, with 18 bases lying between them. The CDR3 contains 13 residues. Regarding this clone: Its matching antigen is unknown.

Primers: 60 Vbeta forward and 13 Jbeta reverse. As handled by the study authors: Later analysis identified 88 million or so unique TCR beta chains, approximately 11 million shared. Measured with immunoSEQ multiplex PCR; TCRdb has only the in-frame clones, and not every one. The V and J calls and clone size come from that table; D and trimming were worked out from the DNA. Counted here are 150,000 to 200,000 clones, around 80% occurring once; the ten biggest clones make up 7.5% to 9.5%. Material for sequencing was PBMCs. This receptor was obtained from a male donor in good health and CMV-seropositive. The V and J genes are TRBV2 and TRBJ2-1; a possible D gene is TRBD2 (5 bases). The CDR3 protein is CASADGPTREQFF. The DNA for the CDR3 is TGTGCCAGCGCGGATGGTCCAACTAGGGAGCAGTTCTTC.